This entry lists 27 T cell receptor beta chains sequenced from one sample in a study of control samples from healthy donors and cancer patients. Data came from immunoSEQ multiplex PCR; TCRdb stores just in-frame clones and leaves some out. Of around 80,000 clones listed, just under 90% were seen once; the top ten hold around 5.4%. Sequenced: blood. The receptors were gathered from a middle-aged man in good health.

DNA of the CDR3: TGTGCCAGCAGCTCCCGCCGGGGAGCGGGGGCCCACAATGAGCAGTTCTTC. It yields the protein CASSSRRGAGAHNEQFF. V usage is TRBV7-6 and J usage is TRBJ2-1, with 8 positions matching TRBD2. The ends lost 4 bases at V and 5 bases at J; junction bases unmatched: 13. Germline assignment: CDR1 SGHVS and CDR2 FNYEAQ. This CDR3 region has 17 residues. The full variable domain, rest sourced from reference TRBV7-6 and TRBJ2-1, is GAGVSQSPRYKVTKRGQDVALRCDPISGHVSLYWYRQALGQGPEFLTYFNYEAQQDKSGLPNDRFSAERPEGSISTLTIQRTEQRDSAMYRCASSSRRGAGAHNEQFFGPGTRLTVL.

The table lists this clone with a count of one. CDR3 bases: TGTGCCACCAGTGATACAGGGGATTTCGGAGAGACCCAGTACTTC. Amino acids: CATSDTGDFGETQYF. This chain joins TRBV24-1 and TRBJ2-5, with 7 bases identical to TRBD1. V shed 3 bases, J shed 4 bases, and the junction held 7 bases outside the gene matches. The CDR3 spans 15 residues. Looked up from germline, CDR1 is KGHDR and CDR2 is SFDVKD.

The chain employs TRBV29-1 and TRBJ1-2; D is ambiguous. CDR3 size: 13 residues. In germline, CDR1 is SQVTM, CDR2 ANQGSEA. V was pared by 0 bases and J by 6 bases, with 11 bases between. DNA of the CDR3: TGCAGCGTTGAAGACTATGGGCTAAATGGCTACACCTTC. It specifies CSVEDYGLNGYTF.

The chain is built from TRBV19 and TRBJ2-1; 7 bases align to TRBD1. Germline lookup yields CDR1 LNHDA and CDR2 SQIVND (reference sequence). There are 15 residues in the CDR3. The junction had 9 bases not matched to a gene; V was cut back by 7 bases and J by 3 bases. As DNA, the CDR3 is TGTGCCAGTACCGAATACGGGACAGACTACAATGAGCAGTTCTTC. It yields the protein CASTEYGTDYNEQFF.

This clone was seen once. The genes are TRBV6-2 or TRBV6-3 and TRBJ2-2; 8 bases are shared with TRBD2. Germline loops: CDR1 MNHEY, CDR2 SVGEGT. The V segment lost 2 bases and the J segment 6 bases; nucleotides outside the gene matches: 11. The CDR3 length is 17 residues. In DNA form, the CDR3 reads TGTGCCAGCAGTTACAGGGGGTTTAGCGGGGCTTCCGGGGAGCTGTTTTTT. This translates into CASSYRGFSGASGELFF.

This clone was detected once. V usage is TRBV5-1 and J usage is TRBJ2-1; D is possibly TRBD2 (9 bases). V was trimmed by 6 bases and J by 12 bases, leaving 25 bases between them. Germline CDR1 is SGHRS and CDR2 is YFSETQ. The CDR3 has 15 residues. CDR3 sequence reads: CASKISGGPGTGQFF. CDR3 nucleotide sequence: TGCGCCAGCAAAATAAGCGGGGGGCCCGGGACAGGGCAGTTCTTC. Full variable domain (missing parts from reference TRBV5-1 and TRBJ2-1): KAGVTQTPRYLIKTRGQQVTLSCSPISGHRSVSWYQQTPGQGLQFLFEYFSETQRNKGNFPGRFSGRQFSNSRSEMNVSTLELGDSALYLCASKISGGPGTGQFFGPGTRLTVL.

The chain recombines TRBV6-5 with TRBJ1-2; D is undetermined. The V end lost 7 bases, the J end lost 8 bases, and 11 bases lay between the germline ends. Germline lookup yields CDR1 MNHEY and CDR2 SVGAGI. This CDR3 is 11 amino acids long. The CDR3 sequence: CASNQAWGYTF. DNA for the CDR3: TGTGCCAGCAACCAGGCCTGGGGCTACACCTTC.

V gene TRBV27 combines with J gene TRBJ2-1; weak D call: TRBD1 (6 bases). Germline V gene lookup returns CDR1 MNHEY and CDR2 SMNVEV (reference sequence). The V gene lost 3 bases and the J gene lost 3 bases, with 12 bases spanning the gap. This CDR3 comprises 15 residues. Here the CDR3 reads CASSFGTGYYNEQFF. CDR3 DNA: TGTGCCAGCAGTTTCGGAACAGGGTACTACAATGAGCAGTTCTTC.

The count of this clone is one. This chain joins TRBV20-1 and TRBJ1-1; no firm D call. This CDR3 is 11 amino acids long. V lost 6 bases and J 11 bases, leaving 16 bases between the germline ends. Germline CDR1 and CDR2: DFQATT and SNEGSKA (reference sequence). The CDR3 protein is CSAPTLGEAFF. In DNA, the CDR3 is TGCAGTGCCCCCACCCTCGGGGAGGCTTTCTTT.

This clone appeared once. The chain links TRBV6-5 to TRBJ1-1; D not resolved. The CDR3 runs to 13 residues. The germline V and J ends were trimmed by 6 bases and 5 bases, with 13 bases remaining between them. In germline, CDR1 is MNHEY, CDR2 SVGAGI. Here the CDR3 reads CASRVGGGTEAFF. The DNA for the CDR3 is TGTGCCAGCAGGGTGGGAGGAGGAACTGAAGCTTTCTTT.

The V call is TRBV7-6, the J call TRBJ2-1; 11 bases fit TRBD2. Trimming at V came to 6 bases and at J to 4 bases, leaving 5 bases not matched to a gene. Germline assignment: CDR1 SGHVS and CDR2 FNYEAQ. This CDR3 region has 15 residues. The CDR3 is CASSPTSGGYNEQFF. The CDR3 DNA is TGTGCCAGCAGTCCTACTAGCGGGGGTTACAATGAGCAGTTCTTC.

DNA for the CDR3: TGTGCCAGCAGCCAACCCACAGGGGATAGCTATGGCTACACCTTC. It encodes CASSQPTGDSYGYTF. V and J are TRBV4-2 and TRBJ1-2; TRBD1 matches 7 bases. Trimming at V came to 2 bases and at J to 4 bases, leaving 7 bases not matched to a gene. CDR1 and CDR2 (germline): LGHNA, YNFKEQ. The CDR3 consists of 15 residues.

V usage is TRBV5-5 and J usage is TRBJ2-7, with 7 bases fitting TRBD2. The V gene's germline CDR1 is SGHKS and CDR2 YYEKEE (reference sequence). Unmatched junction bases numbered 13, after V lost 1 base and J lost 6 bases. The CDR3 covers 16 residues. The CDR3 sequence is CASSLRVGGLDGEQYF. The CDR3 DNA sequence: TGTGCCAGCAGCTTGCGTGTGGGAGGACTAGATGGCGAGCAGTACTTC. The complete variable domain, with remaining parts taken from reference TRBV5-5 and TRBJ2-7, reads DAGVTQSPTHLIKTRGQQVTLRCSPISGHKSVSWYQQVLGQGPQFIFQYYEKEERGRGNFPDRFSARQFPNYSSELNVNALLLGDSALYLCASSLRVGGLDGEQYFGPGTRLTVT.

The chain employs TRBV7-8 and TRBJ1-6; D not certain. The CDR3 has 14 residues. CDR1 and CDR2 (germline): SGHVS, FQNEAQ. Between the trimmed V and J ends, which lost 7 bases and 7 bases, there was a span of 14 bases. The CDR3 reads CASNTGSWNSPLHF. The CDR3 coding sequence is TGTGCCAGCAACACCGGTAGCTGGAATTCACCCCTCCACTTT.

V usage is TRBV19 and J usage is TRBJ1-5; no definite D call. With 2 bases removed from V and 3 bases from J, the gap between germline ends came to 5 bases. CDR1 and CDR2 from the germline V gene are LNHDA and SQIVND (reference sequence). The CDR3 is 13 residues long. CDR3 region: CASSIIPNQPQHF. The DNA for the CDR3 is TGTGCCAGTAGTATAATCCCCAATCAGCCCCAGCATTTT.

This chain joins TRBV18 and TRBJ1-1, with TRBD1 matching 7 bases. The CDR3 sequence is 15 residues long. J was trimmed by 4 bases and V by 1 base; bases with no gene match: 6. Germline V gives CDR1 KGHSH, CDR2 LQKENI. The CDR3: CASSPLTGEGTEAFF. CDR3 in DNA: TGTGCCAGCTCACCACTTACAGGGGAGGGCACTGAAGCTTTCTTT.

V gene TRBV12-3 or TRBV12-4 combines with J gene TRBJ2-3; D call uncertain. This CDR3 has 13 residues. V lost 5 bases, J lost 4 bases, and 10 bases lay in between. CDR3 loop: CASSLGPADTQYF. The CDR3 DNA reads as TGTGCCAGCAGTCTTGGACCGGCAGATACGCAGTATTTT.

The chain uses TRBV7-8 and TRBJ1-1; D may be TRBD1 (5 bases). Trimming took 2 bases from V and 2 from J, leaving 9 bases between them. Germline CDR1 reads SGHVS; CDR2 reads FQNEAQ. CDR3 length equals 14 residues. CDR3 loop: CASSLLTANTEAFF. CDR3 sequence (DNA): TGTGCCAGCAGCTTATTGACAGCTAACACTGAAGCTTTCTTT.

This clone was seen more than once but under ten times. The chain couples TRBV5-4 to TRBJ2-2, with D maybe TRBD2 (5 bases). The length of the CDR3 is 14 residues. Germline V gene data show CDR1 as SGHNT and CDR2 as YYREEE (reference sequence). With 0 bases removed from V and 6 bases from J, the gap between germline ends came to 9 bases. The CDR3 DNA reads TGTGCCAGCAGCTTGGTAGGAGCGGCCGGGGAGCTGTTTTTT. Translated, it gives CASSLVGAAGELFF.

As to this clone: This specimen includes other DNA sequences encoding the same CDR3. The chain uses TRBV30 and TRBJ1-1; D is perhaps TRBD1 (5 bases). V lost 4 bases and J lost 1, with 7 bases in between. CDR1 and CDR2 from the germline V gene are GTSNPN and SVGIG (reference sequence). The CDR3 sequence is 12 residues long. CDR3 amino acids: CAWNGANTEAFF. The CDR3 DNA sequence: TGTGCCTGGAACGGGGCGAACACTGAAGCTTTCTTT.

This clone came up once. The CDR3, as DNA: TGTGCCAGCAGCTTAGGAGTAGGAGGAGAGACCCAGTACTTC. It codes for CASSLGVGGETQYF. The rearrangement links TRBV7-9 to TRBJ2-5, with D maybe TRBD2 (5 bases). There are 14 residues in the CDR3. V was clipped by 1 base and J by 4 bases, with 10 bases between them. Germline values: CDR1 SEHNR, CDR2 FQNEAQ (reference sequence).

This chain joins TRBV29-1 and TRBJ2-7; 12 bases fit TRBD1. Germline loops: CDR1 SQVTM, CDR2 ANQGSEA. The CDR3 spans 16 residues. V lost 3 bases to trimming and J lost 7 bases; unmatched junction nucleotides: 13. The CDR3 DNA is TGCAGCGTTGATATCCACGCGGGGACAGGGGGCGGTGAGCAGTACTTC. Translation gives CSVDIHAGTGGGEQYF.

The sample holds one count of this clone. This chain uses TRBV6-5 with TRBJ2-1; a possible D gene is TRBD1 (6 bases). In germline, CDR1 is MNHEY, CDR2 SVGAGI. The V end was cut by 7 bases, the J end by 5 bases, with 9 bases between. This CDR3 comprises 12 residues. Written as DNA, the CDR3 is TGTGCCAGCACCCGGGACAACAATGAGCAGTTCTTC. This sequence encodes CASTRDNNEQFF.

V usage is TRBV2 and J usage is TRBJ1-1, with TRBD1 matching over 7 bases. This CDR3 has 14 residues. The V gene's germline CDR1 is SNHLY and CDR2 FYNNEI. The V segment lost 1 base and the J segment 13 bases; nucleotides outside the gene matches: 12. The CDR3 here is CASSEVMQGGIVFF. The CDR3 nucleotides are TGTGCCAGCAGTGAAGTCATGCAGGGGGGAATTGTTTTCTTT.

This clone has at least ten counts. V gene TRBV15 combines with J gene TRBJ1-5; 7 bases agree with TRBD1. Unmatched junction bases numbered 6, after V lost 3 bases and J lost 7 bases. The CDR3 is 14 amino acids. Germline V lookup: CDR1 LNHNV, CDR2 YYDKDF (reference sequence). The CDR3 region has the DNA TGTGCCACCAGCAGTTTGACAGGGATCCAGCCCCAGCATTTT. It codes for CATSSLTGIQPQHF.

The rearrangement uses TRBV6-1 and TRBJ2-3; the match to TRBD1 covers 10 bases. The CDR3 has 15 amino acids. CDR1 is MNHNS and CDR2 is SASEGT in the germline V gene. The V segment lost 1 base and the J segment 5 bases; nucleotides outside the gene matches: 3. CDR3 bases: TGTGCCAGCAGTGAAGGCTGGACAGGGGGAGATACGCAGTATTTT. Its protein is CASSEGWTGGDTQYF.

The chain is built from TRBV6-5 and TRBJ1-2; tentatively, D is TRBD1 (6 bases). The CDR3 spans 13 residues. Trimming left V 6 bases short and J 10 bases short, with 18 bases between. The germline V gene encodes CDR1 MNHEY and CDR2 SVGAGI. As DNA, the CDR3 is TGTGCCAGCAGGGTGGACAGCCAAGCGGCCTACACCTTC. It codes for CASRVDSQAAYTF.